Listed below are T cell receptor beta chains from one sample, sequenced in a study of cytotoxic CD8 clonotypes in ibrutinib-treated CLL. Sequenced by immunoSEQ multiplex PCR; TCRdb stores in-frame clones only, minus some. The sample has 200,000 or so clones, 70% seen once; the top ten hold approximately 6%. The material sequenced was PBMCs, taken after 12 months of ibrutinib treatment. These receptors were collected from a human donor with chronic lymphocytic leukemia. The CDR3 runs from the conserved cysteine through the conserved F or W. A D gene is named only where the DNA matches it firmly. Clone size appears in some rows only: once, few, many, or a class for an expanded clone.

d_call j_call clone_size v_call cdr3_nt cdr3_aa
NA TRBJ1-2 NA TRBV9 TGTGCCAGCAGCGTAAGTAGCTATGGCTACACCTTC CASSVSSYGYTF
NA TRBJ1-3 NA TRBV15 TGTGCCACCAGTATACAGGGTGGATCTGGAAACACCATATATTTT CATSIQGGSGNTIYF
TRBD1 TRBJ2-5 NA TRBV11-2 TGTGCCAGCAGCCCCTACAGCAGGGGGGAGACCCAGTACTTC CASSPYSRGETQYF
TRBD2 TRBJ2-1 few TRBV9 TGTGCCAGCAGCCCGCGAGCGGGGGGCCTGGTCGACAATGAGCAGTTCTTC CASSPRAGGLVDNEQFF
TRBD1 TRBJ2-7 NA TRBV7-9 TGTGCCAGCAGCTTAGGGACAGGGGGTACAACTGGGCAGTACTTC CASSLGTGGTTGQYF
NA TRBJ1-2 NA TRBV5-8 TGTGCCAGCACCCTAAGGCAGTCCATCGCCTTC CASTLRQSIAF
NA TRBJ2-1 NA TRBV5-1 TGCGCCAGCAGCCCCGTATGGGGGGGCCTCTCTGACAATGAGCAGTTCTTC CASSPVWGGLSDNEQFF
NA TRBJ1-3 NA TRBV9 TGTGCCAGCAGCGTAGCATCCCCGGGGGCAGGAAACACCATATATTTT CASSVASPGAGNTIYF
NA TRBJ2-1 NA TRBV7-8 TGTGCCAGCAGCTTGATAGTCGGTTATGAGCAGTTCTTC CASSLIVGYEQFF
NA TRBJ2-1 NA TRBV7-2 TGTGCCAGCAGCTTAGACGGCTGGTCCTACAATGAGCAGTTCTTC CASSLDGWSYNEQFF
NA TRBJ1-1 NA TRBV9 TGTGCCAGCAGCGTAGGGCTGGGGGGATATGTGAACACTGAAGCTTTCTTT CASSVGLGGYVNTEAFF
TRBD2 TRBJ2-3 NA TRBV7-8 TGTGCCAGCAGCTTAACAGCGGGGGGAGGTACGCAGTATTTT CASSLTAGGGTQYF
NA TRBJ2-2 NA TRBV7-2 TGTGCCAGCAGCGATGACAGAAACACCGGGGAGCTGTTTTTT CASSDDRNTGELFF
NA TRBJ1-5 NA TRBV30 TGTGCCTGGAGTGCAGGGGGCAATCAGCCCCAGCATTTT CAWSAGGNQPQHF
NA TRBJ2-7 NA TRBV27 TGTGCCAGCAGGTCAGTGCGGGACGGCACCTACGAGCAGTACTTC CASRSVRDGTYEQYF
NA TRBJ1-5 NA TRBV30 TGTGCCTGGAGTGATGTTCGGGGCCGGAATCAGCCCCAGCATTTT CAWSDVRGRNQPQHF
NA TRBJ2-7 NA TRBV30 TGTGCCTGGAGTGTACAACTAGCCGGCGAGCAGTACTTC CAWSVQLAGEQYF
NA TRBJ2-7 NA TRBV5-1 TGCGCCAGCAGCTTGGGAACAGGGTTAATAGATGTGTACGAGCAGTACTTC CASSLGTGLIDVYEQYF
TRBD1 TRBJ1-2 few TRBV19 TGTGCCAGTAGTAAAATGGGACAGGGGGATTATGGCTACACCTTC CASSKMGQGDYGYTF
TRBD2 TRBJ2-1 many TRBV2 TGTGCCAGCAAGCGGGAACAGGTGAGCGATGAGCAGTTCTTC CASKREQVSDEQFF
TRBD1 TRBJ2-7 few TRBV6-5 TGTGCCAGCAGCCGAGGACAGGGAACCCAGCAGTACTTC CASSRGQGTQQYF
TRBD2 TRBJ2-1 NA TRBV5-8 TGTGCCAGTAGCGGGAGTTCCTACAATGAGCAGTTCTTC CASSGSSYNEQFF
TRBD2 TRBJ2-3 NA TRBV2 TGTGCCAGCAGACCCGGGACTAGCGGTCCAGATACGCAGTATTTT CASRPGTSGPDTQYF
TRBD2 TRBJ2-7 NA TRBV28 TGTGCCAGCAGTTTAAGTAGCGGGGGTTCCTACGAGCAGTACTTC CASSLSSGGSYEQYF
TRBD2 TRBJ2-7 NA TRBV2 TGTGCCAGCAGGACCGGGACTAGCGGCCCCTACGAGCAGTACTTC CASRTGTSGPYEQYF
NA TRBJ1-6 NA TRBV5-1 TGCGCCAGCAGCCCCGAAAGGAGTAATCAGAGAAGCCTCTATAATTCACCCCTCCACTTT CASSPERSNQRSLYNSPLHF
NA TRBJ2-5 NA TRBV25-1 TGTGCCAGCAGCGAACCCCGACAGCAAGAGACCCAGTACTTC CASSEPRQQETQYF
NA TRBJ2-1 NA TRBV7-7 TGTGCTAGCAGCCCCCGGCTAGATTGGCTCGAGCAGTTCTTC CASSPRLDWLEQFF
TRBD1 TRBJ1-5 NA TRBV7-9 TGTGCCAGCACCCTGACAGGGCAGCCCCAGCATTTT CASTLTGQPQHF
TRBD1 TRBJ2-7 NA TRBV30 TGTGCCTGGAGTGCTCCGGGACAGCGCCTCTACGAGCAGTACTTC CAWSAPGQRLYEQYF
NA TRBJ1-3 many TRBV18 TGTGCCAGCTCCCCGGACTCTGGAAACACCATATATTTT CASSPDSGNTIYF
NA TRBJ1-4 NA TRBV14 TGTGCCAGCAGCCAAGGCAGGGCCGGAGAAAAACTGTTTTTT CASSQGRAGEKLFF
TRBD1 TRBJ1-1 NA TRBV19 TGTGCCAGTAGTATCGGACAGGGGAGGGTTGGCACTGAAGCTTTCTTT CASSIGQGRVGTEAFF
NA TRBJ2-7 few TRBV6-1 TGTGCCAGCAGTGATGGGGACGGTATAGACGAGCAGTACTTC CASSDGDGIDEQYF
NA TRBJ1-5 NA TRBV5-1 TGCGCCAGCAGAAATGGGACTCATAGCAATCAGCCCCAGCATTTT CASRNGTHSNQPQHF
TRBD2 TRBJ2-7 NA TRBV28 TGTGCCAGCAGTTTGTCTAGCGGAGCCTCCAGCTCCTACGAGCAGTACTTC CASSLSSGASSSYEQYF
NA TRBJ2-2 NA TRBV5-1 TGCGCCAGCAGCTTGGCCGGTACCGCCGGGGAGCTGTTTTTT CASSLAGTAGELFF
TRBD1 TRBJ2-1 NA TRBV2 TGTGCCAGCAGGGGGACAGGGGGCAGGAATGAGCAGTTCTTC CASRGTGGRNEQFF
TRBD1 TRBJ2-5 NA TRBV7-3 TGTGCCAGCAGCGACAGGGTACGGGAGACCCAGTACTTC CASSDRVRETQYF
NA TRBJ2-5 NA TRBV29-1 TGCAGCGTACCCGCTCGGGGGCCTCGGTCGGTAGAGACCCAGTACTTC CSVPARGPRSVETQYF
NA TRBJ1-5 NA TRBV20-1 TGCAGTGCTAGAGTGGACCAGCCCCAGCATTTT CSARVDQPQHF
NA TRBJ2-1 NA TRBV5-1 TGCGCCAGCAGGTGGGGGAGCGCCACCTACAATGAGCAGTTCTTC CASRWGSATYNEQFF
NA TRBJ2-7 NA TRBV19 TGTGCCAGTAGTATGGCCCTCCGGGACGAGCAGTACTTC CASSMALRDEQYF
NA TRBJ2-3 NA TRBV7-9 TGTGCCAGCAGCTTGTTTGGGGTAGCGGCGAGCGATACGCAGTATTTT CASSLFGVAASDTQYF
TRBD1 TRBJ1-2 NA TRBV29-1 TGCAGCGTGGCCACAGGGGGGATGGGCTATGGCTACACCTTC CSVATGGMGYGYTF
TRBD1 TRBJ1-2 NA TRBV7-2 TGTGCCAGCAGCCTAGGCAGGGGGTATGGCTACACCTTC CASSLGRGYGYTF
NA TRBJ1-5 few TRBV28 TGTGCCAGCAGTAGCTATCAGCCCCAGCATTTT CASSSYQPQHF
TRBD2 TRBJ2-3 NA TRBV6-5 TGTGCCAGCAGTTACTCTGGCGGGGGGGCAGGGGATACGCAGTATTTT CASSYSGGGAGDTQYF
NA TRBJ2-1 NA TRBV29-1 TGCAGCGTTGGGGGGGGGCCGAGCTCCTACAATGAGCAGTTCTTC CSVGGGPSSYNEQFF
NA TRBJ2-3 NA TRBV6-6 TGTGCCAGCGGCACGGTACCGAGCACAGATACGCAGTATTTT CASGTVPSTDTQYF
TRBD1 TRBJ1-1 NA TRBV5-1 TGCGCCAGCAGCTTGGTCACCGCGGGACAGGAATGTGAAGCTTTCTTT CASSLVTAGQECEAFF
NA TRBJ1-5 NA TRBV7-9 TGTGCCAGCAGCTCCTTCGCGGGGGGCTTAGGCAATCAGCCCCAGCATTTT CASSSFAGGLGNQPQHF
TRBD1 TRBJ2-1 NA TRBV2 TGTGCCAGCAGTGGACAAACAGGGGGCCGTGATGAGCAGTTCTTC CASSGQTGGRDEQFF
NA TRBJ2-7 NA TRBV7-9 TGTGCCAGCAGCCCAAGCATACCCTACGAGCAGTACTTC CASSPSIPYEQYF
NA TRBJ2-5 NA TRBV28 TGTGCCAGCAGAGATCAGGGTCGAGAGACCCAGTACTTC CASRDQGRETQYF
NA TRBJ2-6 NA TRBV6-6 TGTGCCAGCAGTAACCCCGGAAACTCTGGGGCCAACGTCCTGACTTTC CASSNPGNSGANVLTF
NA TRBJ1-4 NA TRBV28 TGTGCCAGCCGACAGACAGTTAATGAAAAACTGTTTTTT CASRQTVNEKLFF
NA TRBJ2-3 NA TRBV19 TGTGCCAGTGGCCAAGGGGCTAAAGATACGCAGTATTTT CASGQGAKDTQYF
NA TRBJ2-3 once TRBV30 TGTGCCTGGACCTCCACAGATACGCAGTATTTT CAWTSTDTQYF
TRBD1 TRBJ1-2 NA TRBV5-6 TGTGCCAGCAGCTTGGAGCCCCGGCAGGGGGCGTATGGCTACACCTTC CASSLEPRQGAYGYTF